This TCR beta chain was found in a study of cytomegalovirus exposure and HLA in healthy donors. Study as a whole: The 90 to 150 validation repertoires used a platform that matched the one used for the 600 to 700 first-cohort repertoires, as a later analysis reported. Overall study results and limits: Whilst most TCR sequences proved rare, a subset of public TCRs occurred across many donors. The study labeled 150 to 200 TCR beta chains cytomegalovirus-associated. In the 120 or so validation repertoires, about 94% of cluster scores exceeded 0, per a later analysis.

Germline-derived CDR1 and CDR2 are MNHNY and SVGAGI (reference sequence). Germline trimming cut 5 bases from V and 4 bases from J; bases unmatched to any gene: 11. The CDR3 totals 15 residues. To note about this clone: Its antigen is still unknown.

The table came from immunoSEQ multiplex PCR; TCRdb's copy has only in-frame clones and leaves some out. The data contain under 200,000 clones, about 80% of them seen just once; the ten biggest clones take up 6% to 9%. The chain couples TRBV6-6 to TRBJ2-7; the match to TRBD2 covers 7 bases. This clonotype was obtained from a man aged 18 to 30 in good health and CMV-seropositive. Sequences were obtained from PBMCs. CDR3 in DNA: TGTGCCAGCAGTGACCGGGACTACACCTGGTACGAGCAGTACTTC. It yields the protein CASSDRDYTWYEQYF.